This T cell receptor (beta chain) was sequenced during a study of early T cells in non-severe SARS-CoV-2 infection. About the research overall: Unpaired chains resulted from sequencing bulk RNA of unsorted whole blood.

This clonotype was observed many times. Its matching antigen is unknown. Notes on the study in general: Matches to VDJdb favored anti-spike CD8 responses and missed private and CD4 specificities.

Each cDNA molecule carried a unique molecular identifier. MiXCR was run by TCRdb on the 5' RACE reads, yielding one entry per CDR3 protein. Seen here are roughly 66,000 distinct CDR3 sequences, 8% to 9.5% observed once, and the top ten hold roughly 3.2%. This CDR3 is 15 amino acids long. Germline V gives CDR1 DFQATT, CDR2 SNEGSKA (reference sequence). J was trimmed by 2 bases and V by 3 bases; bases with no gene match: 6. The chain employs TRBV20-1 and TRBJ2-3; 9 bases match TRBD1. The receptor's source is an adult who was a healthcare worker with PCR-confirmed SARS-CoV-2 infection or an uninfected control (not recorded which). The sequenced material came from whole blood. CDR3 amino acids: CSARPGQGATDTQYF. In nucleotides, the CDR3 is TGCAGTGCTAGGCCGGGACAGGGCGCCACAGATACGCAGTATTTT.